Listed here is a single TCR beta chain. V lost 1 base to trimming and J lost 6 bases; unmatched junction nucleotides: 3. Germline V gene lookup returns CDR1 SNHLY and CDR2 FYNNEI. The CDR3 runs 14 residues. Seattle cases were enrolled at active infection and followed longitudinally. The data originate from a study of blood T cell repertoires in COVID-19. As for the study in general: From the United States, Italy and Spain came samples of acute and convalescent COVID-19. T cells, B-cell-depleted T cells, or PBMCs supplied cDNA or gDNA.

How the authors handled the data: Estimation of nucleated cell counts relied on the amplification of reference gene primers. Assay used: immunoSEQ multiplex PCR; TCRdb lists only in-frame clones, some missing. V, J and clone size reflect that table, while D and trimming were determined from the DNA. Here the sample spans roughly 90,000 clones, roughly 88% being singletons. Sequenced sample: peripheral blood. The rearrangement links TRBV2 to TRBJ1-5; TRBD1 matches 7 bases. The source of this sequence is a woman older than 75 with COVID-19, enrolled during active disease. The chain's CDR3 is CASSEVTGVQPQHF. DNA of the CDR3: TGTGCCAGCAGTGAAGTTACAGGGGTTCAGCCCCAGCATTTT.